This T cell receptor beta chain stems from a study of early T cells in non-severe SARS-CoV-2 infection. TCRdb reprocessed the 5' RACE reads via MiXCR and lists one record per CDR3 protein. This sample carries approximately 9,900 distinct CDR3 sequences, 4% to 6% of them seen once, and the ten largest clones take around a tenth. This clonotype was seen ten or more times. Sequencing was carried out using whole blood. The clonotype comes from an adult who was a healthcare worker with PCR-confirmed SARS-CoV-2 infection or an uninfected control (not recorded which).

The CDR3 is CASSLGLLPYEQYF. CDR3 sequence (DNA): TGTGCCAGCAGTTTGGGGCTCTTACCCTACGAGCAGTACTTC. The chain joins TRBV28 to TRBJ2-7; D is perhaps TRBD1 (5 bases). The germline CDR1 and CDR2 sequences are MDHEN and SYDVKM. Trimming pared 3 bases from V and 2 bases from J, leaving 11 bases between. The CDR3 has 14 amino acids. The whole variable domain, filled in from reference TRBV28 and TRBJ2-7, reads DVKVTQSSRYLVKRTGEKVFLECVQDMDHENMFWYRQDPGLGLRLIYFSYDVKMKEKGDIPEGYSVSREKKERFSLILESASTNQTSMYLCASSLGLLPYEQYFGPGTRLTVT.